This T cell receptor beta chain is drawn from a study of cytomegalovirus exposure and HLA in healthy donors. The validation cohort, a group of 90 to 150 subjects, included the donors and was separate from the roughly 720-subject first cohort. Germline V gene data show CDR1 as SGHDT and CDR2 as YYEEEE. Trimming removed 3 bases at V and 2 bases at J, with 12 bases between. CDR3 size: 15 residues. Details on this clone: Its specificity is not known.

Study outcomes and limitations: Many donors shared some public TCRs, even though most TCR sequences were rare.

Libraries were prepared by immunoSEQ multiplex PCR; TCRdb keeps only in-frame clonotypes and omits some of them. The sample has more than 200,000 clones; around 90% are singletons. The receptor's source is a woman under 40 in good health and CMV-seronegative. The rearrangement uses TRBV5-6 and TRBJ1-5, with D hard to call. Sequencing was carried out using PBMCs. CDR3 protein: CASSSQGFGNQPQHF. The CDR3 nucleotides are TGTGCCAGCAGCTCCCAAGGGTTTGGCAATCAGCCCCAGCATTTT.